This TCR beta chain stems from a study of response to subunit inactivated influenza vaccine. One entry per CDR3 protein, called by TCRdb with MiXCR from the RT-PCR reads. This sample has 710,000 or so distinct CDR3 sequences, with approximately 14% found just once. V lost 4 bases to trimming and J lost 3 bases, with 12 bases between them. The CDR3 is made up of 15 amino acids. Germline assignment: CDR1 LNHDA and CDR2 SQIVND (reference sequence). Sequences were derived from PBMCs from blood, sampled approximately 13 days after vaccination. This sequence joins TRBV19 and TRBJ2-2, with D maybe TRBD1 (6 bases). The clonotype was recovered from a man aged 50-60 years who received an inactivated influenza vaccine. CDR3 bases: TGTGCCAGTAGTAAAGACAGGCCCTACACCGGGGAGCTGTTTTTT. Its protein product is CASSKDRPYTGELFF.